The clone carrying this T cell receptor beta chain was seen more than once but under ten times. The CDR3 has 17 amino acids. The ends were cut back, 0 bases at V and 0 bases at J, with 13 bases in the middle. Germline values: CDR1 SGDLS, CDR2 YYNGEE. This sample was included in a study of control samples from healthy donors and cancer patients. Produced via immunoSEQ multiplex PCR; TCRdb's table is partial and in-frame only. The repertoire consists of 150,000 or so clones, with roughly 92% occurring once and the leading ten covering around 6%. The chain has TRBV9 and TRBJ1-3; D unclear. Sequenced material: blood. This TCR derives from a man between 18 and 35 years old in good health. The CDR3 region is CASSVEGQQSSGNTIYF. Written as DNA, the CDR3 is TGTGCCAGCAGCGTAGAAGGGCAGCAGAGCTCTGGAAACACCATATATTTT.